A selection of T cell receptor beta chains follows, all from one sample in a study of T cell changes during pregnancy in multiple sclerosis. Only in-frame clones appear in the TCRdb table, and some are missing; sequencing was by immunoSEQ multiplex PCR. Counted here are around 45,000 clones, around nine tenths occurring once; the ten biggest clones make up around 0.7%. The sequencing here drew on CD4+ T cells from peripheral blood mononuclear cells, taken before pregnancy. The receptors were sampled from a female donor with multiple sclerosis, enrolled in a pregnancy study. Both conserved end residues are part of each CDR3. Fields, in order: V gene, J gene, clone size, D gene, CDR3 protein, CDR3 DNA. The D gene is left open where the match is weak. The size entry is marked missing in some rows and otherwise reads once, few, many or a size class.

V: TRBV19
J: TRBJ2-7
size: NA
D: NA
CDR3: CASSLTPSPTTYEQYF
DNA: TGTGCCAGTAGTCTCACTCCCTCCCCGACAACCTACGAGCAGTACTTC

V: TRBV25-1
J: TRBJ2-7
size: NA
D: TRBD1
CDR3: CASSETGVLPYEQYF
DNA: TGTGCCAGCAGTGAAACAGGGGTCCTTCCCTACGAGCAGTACTTC

V: TRBV9
J: TRBJ2-3
size: NA
D: TRBD2
CDR3: CASSVLAGEGDTQYF
DNA: TGTGCCAGCAGCGTACTAGCGGGGGAGGGAGATACGCAGTATTTT

V: TRBV5-1
J: TRBJ2-5
size: NA
D: NA
CDR3: CASSPNQETQYF
DNA: TGCGCCAGCAGCCCAAACCAAGAGACCCAGTACTTC

V: TRBV5-8
J: TRBJ1-3
size: NA
D: NA
CDR3: CASSSDRFSGNTIYF
DNA: TGTGCCAGCAGCTCCGACAGGTTCTCTGGAAACACCATATATTTT

V: TRBV30
J: TRBJ1-5
size: NA
D: NA
CDR3: CAWARGGGNQPQHF
DNA: TGTGCCTGGGCCCGCGGGGGGGGCAATCAGCCCCAGCATTTT

V: TRBV6-1
J: TRBJ2-1
size: NA
D: NA
CDR3: CASGAGRYNEQFF
DNA: TGTGCCAGCGGAGCGGGCAGATACAATGAGCAGTTCTTC

V: TRBV4-3
J: TRBJ2-1
size: once
D: NA
CDR3: CASSHPLGEQFF
DNA: TGCGCCAGCAGCCACCCCCTAGGTGAGCAGTTCTTC

V: TRBV27
J: TRBJ2-3
size: NA
D: NA
CDR3: CASSLWPLARTDTQYF
DNA: TGTGCCAGCAGTTTATGGCCGCTTGCACGCACAGATACGCAGTATTTT

V: TRBV6-6
J: TRBJ1-5
size: NA
D: NA
CDR3: CASSPDSSNQPQHF
DNA: TGTGCCAGCAGCCCAGACAGTAGCAATCAGCCCCAGCATTTT

V: TRBV4-3
J: TRBJ2-1
size: NA
D: TRBD2
CDR3: CASSQDKRGGDEQFF
DNA: TGCGCCAGCAGCCAAGATAAGCGGGGGGGCGATGAGCAGTTCTTC

V: TRBV18
J: TRBJ1-3
size: NA
D: NA
CDR3: CASSLDSGSGNTIYF
DNA: TGTGCCAGCTCCCTGGACAGTGGGTCTGGAAACACCATATATTTT

V: TRBV19
J: TRBJ2-3
size: few
D: TRBD1
CDR3: CASTEGAGFTDTQYF
DNA: TGTGCCAGCACAGAGGGGGCAGGATTCACAGATACGCAGTATTTT

V: TRBV2
J: TRBJ1-2
size: NA
D: NA
CDR3: CASRGDTSYTF
DNA: TGTGCCAGCAGGGGGGACACTAGCTACACCTTC

V: TRBV5-1
J: TRBJ2-7
size: NA
D: TRBD1
CDR3: CASSPGQGFYEQYF
DNA: TGCGCCAGCAGCCCAGGACAGGGCTTCTACGAGCAGTACTTC

V: TRBV4-3
J: TRBJ1-2
size: NA
D: NA
CDR3: CASSQEARGGNYGYTF
DNA: TGCGCCAGCAGCCAAGAGGCCCGAGGGGGAAACTATGGCTACACCTTC

V: TRBV2
J: TRBJ2-5
size: NA
D: NA
CDR3: CASRAGLQETQYF
DNA: TGTGCCAGCAGAGCGGGTTTACAAGAGACCCAGTACTTC

V: TRBV10-3
J: TRBJ2-2
size: NA
D: NA
CDR3: CAISVAGAAGELFF
DNA: TGTGCCATCAGTGTTGCGGGGGCAGCCGGGGAGCTGTTTTTT

V: TRBV11-1
J: TRBJ2-3
size: NA
D: NA
CDR3: CASGVTSKAGDTQYF
DNA: TGTGCCAGCGGGGTGACTAGTAAGGCTGGAGATACGCAGTATTTT

V: TRBV7-3
J: TRBJ1-2
size: NA
D: NA
CDR3: CASSKEGAYGYTF
DNA: TGTGCCAGCAGCAAGGAGGGAGCATATGGCTACACCTTC

V: TRBV6-1
J: TRBJ1-2
size: few
D: TRBD1
CDR3: CASSDGTGDAYGYTF
DNA: TGTGCCAGCAGTGACGGGACAGGGGACGCCTATGGCTACACCTTC

V: TRBV9
J: TRBJ2-5
size: NA
D: TRBD1
CDR3: CASSVTGLETQYF
DNA: TGTGCCAGCAGCGTGACAGGGTTAGAGACCCAGTACTTC

V: TRBV28
J: TRBJ2-1
size: NA
D: NA
CDR3: CASSYGGGDYNEQFF
DNA: TGTGCCAGCAGTTACGGCGGGGGCGACTACAATGAGCAGTTCTTC

V: TRBV7-6
J: TRBJ1-4
size: NA
D: NA
CDR3: CASSLSPTGLNEKLFF
DNA: TGTGCCAGCAGCTTATCCCCGACAGGCCTTAATGAAAAACTGTTTTTT

V: TRBV4-2
J: TRBJ2-7
size: once
D: NA
CDR3: CASSQALGASDLLYEQYF
DNA: TGTGCCAGCAGCCAAGCACTCGGTGCTAGCGACCTCCTCTACGAGCAGTACTTC

V: TRBV6-1
J: TRBJ2-1
size: NA
D: TRBD1
CDR3: CASRRQGNEQFF
DNA: TGTGCCAGCAGAAGACAGGGCAATGAGCAGTTCTTC

V: TRBV5-1
J: TRBJ1-1
size: once
D: NA
CDR3: CASSFDRNTEAFF
DNA: TGCGCCAGCAGCTTTGACAGGAACACTGAAGCTTTCTTT

V: TRBV29-1
J: TRBJ1-2
size: NA
D: NA
CDR3: CSIGSGYGYTF
DNA: TGCAGCATTGGTAGCGGGTATGGCTACACCTTC

V: TRBV28
J: TRBJ1-5
size: NA
D: NA
CDR3: CASSLGRGRIMPQHF
DNA: TGTGCCAGCAGTTTAGGGAGGGGTCGGATAATGCCCCAGCATTTT

V: TRBV7-2
J: TRBJ2-5
size: NA
D: NA
CDR3: CASSLVKREETQYF
DNA: TGTGCCAGCAGCTTAGTTAAGCGGGAAGAGACCCAGTACTTC

V: TRBV6-4
J: TRBJ1-2
size: NA
D: NA
CDR3: CASKTKGRGGRYGYTF
DNA: TGTGCCAGCAAGACTAAAGGGAGGGGGGGGCGGTATGGCTACACCTTC

V: TRBV7-6
J: TRBJ2-2
size: NA
D: NA
CDR3: CASSLVGLATSSTGELFF
DNA: TGTGCCAGCAGCTTAGTAGGGCTAGCCACCTCGAGCACCGGGGAGCTGTTTTTT

V: TRBV5-1
J: TRBJ1-2
size: NA
D: NA
CDR3: CASSLGGGLGYTF
DNA: TGCGCCAGCAGCTTGGGGGGAGGTCTTGGCTACACCTTC

V: TRBV4-1
J: TRBJ2-1
size: once
D: NA
CDR3: CASSPSPGSYNEQFF
DNA: TGCGCCAGCAGCCCATCCCCCGGGAGCTACAATGAGCAGTTCTTC

V: TRBV5-1
J: TRBJ2-3
size: NA
D: NA
CDR3: CASSLGYAGDTQYF
DNA: TGCGCCAGCAGCTTAGGCTATGCGGGGGATACGCAGTATTTT

V: TRBV4-3
J: TRBJ1-1
size: NA
D: NA
CDR3: CASSQDEEGTEAFF
DNA: TGCGCCAGCAGCCAAGATGAGGAGGGCACTGAAGCTTTCTTT

V: TRBV19
J: TRBJ2-5
size: NA
D: TRBD2
CDR3: CASSSSPGGQETQYF
DNA: TGTGCCAGTAGTAGCAGCCCGGGGGGACAAGAGACCCAGTACTTC

V: TRBV7-2
J: TRBJ1-3
size: NA
D: NA
CDR3: CASSPELSLSGNTIYF
DNA: TGTGCCAGCAGCCCCGAACTGAGCCTTTCTGGAAACACCATATATTTT

V: TRBV11-2
J: TRBJ2-7
size: NA
D: NA
CDR3: CASSVNRASPYEQYF
DNA: TGTGCCAGCAGCGTTAACAGGGCTTCCCCCTACGAGCAGTACTTC